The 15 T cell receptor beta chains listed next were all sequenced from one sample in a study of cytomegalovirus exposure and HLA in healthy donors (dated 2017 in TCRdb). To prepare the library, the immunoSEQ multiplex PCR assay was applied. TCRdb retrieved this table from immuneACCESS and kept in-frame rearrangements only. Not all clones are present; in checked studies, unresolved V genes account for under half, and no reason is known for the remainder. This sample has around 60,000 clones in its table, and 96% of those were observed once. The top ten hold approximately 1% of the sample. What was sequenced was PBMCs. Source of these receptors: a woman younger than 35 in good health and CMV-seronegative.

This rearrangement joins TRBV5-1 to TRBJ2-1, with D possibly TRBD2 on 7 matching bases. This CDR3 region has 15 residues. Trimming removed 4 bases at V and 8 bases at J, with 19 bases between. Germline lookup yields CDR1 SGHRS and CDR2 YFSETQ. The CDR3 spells CASSPQGGRRDEQFF. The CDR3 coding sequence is TGCGCCAGCAGCCCACAGGGCGGGAGAAGAGATGAGCAGTTCTTC.

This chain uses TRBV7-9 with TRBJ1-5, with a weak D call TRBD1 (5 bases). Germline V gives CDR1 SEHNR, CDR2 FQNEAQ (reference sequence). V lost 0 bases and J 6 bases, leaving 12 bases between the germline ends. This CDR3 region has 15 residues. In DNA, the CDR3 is TGTGCCAGCAGCTTAGCGGCCAGGGTCCTTCAGCCCCAGCATTTT. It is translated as CASSLAARVLQPQHF.

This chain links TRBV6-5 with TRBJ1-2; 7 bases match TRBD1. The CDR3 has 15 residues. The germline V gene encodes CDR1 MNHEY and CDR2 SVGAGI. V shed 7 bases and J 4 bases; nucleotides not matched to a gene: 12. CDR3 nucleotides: TGTGCCAGCACCTACAGGGACAGCCTCACCTATGGCTACACCTTC. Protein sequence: CASTYRDSLTYGYTF.

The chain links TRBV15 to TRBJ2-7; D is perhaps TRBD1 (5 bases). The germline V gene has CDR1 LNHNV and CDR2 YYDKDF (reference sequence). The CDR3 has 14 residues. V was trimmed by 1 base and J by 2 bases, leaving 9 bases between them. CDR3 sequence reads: CATSRAAGPYEQYF. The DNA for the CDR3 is TGTGCCACCAGCAGAGCGGCAGGGCCCTACGAGCAGTACTTC.

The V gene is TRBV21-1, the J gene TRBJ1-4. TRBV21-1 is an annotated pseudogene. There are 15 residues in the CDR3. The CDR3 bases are TGTGCCAGCAGTAAAGCGTTATGGGGAGGTGAAAAACTGTTTTTT. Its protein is CASSKALWGGEKLFF.

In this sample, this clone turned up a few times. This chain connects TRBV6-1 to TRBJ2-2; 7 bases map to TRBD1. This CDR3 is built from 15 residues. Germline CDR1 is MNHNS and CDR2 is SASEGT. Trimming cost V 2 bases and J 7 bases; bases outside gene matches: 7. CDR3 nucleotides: TGTGCCAGCAGTGAACAGACACAGGGGATCGGGGAGCTGTTTTTT. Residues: CASSEQTQGIGELFF.

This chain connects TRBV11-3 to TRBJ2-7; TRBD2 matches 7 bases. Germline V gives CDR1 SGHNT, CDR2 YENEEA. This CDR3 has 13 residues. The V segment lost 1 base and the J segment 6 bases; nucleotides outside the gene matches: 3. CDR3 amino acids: CASSLVPGGEQYF. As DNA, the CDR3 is TGTGCCAGCAGCTTAGTTCCGGGAGGCGAGCAGTACTTC.

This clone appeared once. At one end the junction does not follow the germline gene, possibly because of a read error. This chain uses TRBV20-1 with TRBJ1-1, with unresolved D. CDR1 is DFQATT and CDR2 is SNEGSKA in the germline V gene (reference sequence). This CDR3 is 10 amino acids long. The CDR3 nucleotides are TGCAGTGCTATGGGTATGGGTTTGGAGTTT. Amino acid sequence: CSAMGMGLEF.

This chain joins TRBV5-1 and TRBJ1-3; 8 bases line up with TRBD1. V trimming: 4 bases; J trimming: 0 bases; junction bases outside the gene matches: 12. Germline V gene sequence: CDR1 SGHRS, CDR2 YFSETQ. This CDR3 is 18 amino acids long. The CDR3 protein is CASSVGTGQTSSGNTIYF. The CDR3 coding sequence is TGCGCCAGCAGCGTCGGGACAGGACAAACCAGCTCTGGAAACACCATATATTTT.

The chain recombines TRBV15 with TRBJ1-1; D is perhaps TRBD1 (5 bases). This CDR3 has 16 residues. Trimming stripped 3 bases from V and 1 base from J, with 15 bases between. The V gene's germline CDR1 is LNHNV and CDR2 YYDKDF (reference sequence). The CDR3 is CATSSEFWRGNTEAFF. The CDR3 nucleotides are TGTGCCACCAGCAGCGAATTTTGGAGGGGGAACACTGAAGCTTTCTTT.

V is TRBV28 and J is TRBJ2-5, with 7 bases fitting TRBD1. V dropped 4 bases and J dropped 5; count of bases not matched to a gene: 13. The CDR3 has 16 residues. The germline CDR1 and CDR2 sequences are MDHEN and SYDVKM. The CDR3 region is CASSSPPGQGDETQYF. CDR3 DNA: TGTGCCAGCAGTTCTCCCCCCGGCCAGGGGGATGAGACCCAGTACTTC.

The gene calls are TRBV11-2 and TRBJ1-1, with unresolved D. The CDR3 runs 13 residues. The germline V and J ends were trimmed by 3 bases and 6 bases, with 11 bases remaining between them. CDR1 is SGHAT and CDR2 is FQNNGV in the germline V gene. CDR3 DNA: TGTGCCAGCAGCTTGGGGAGTAGCGCTGAAGCTTTCTTT. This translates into CASSLGSSAEAFF.

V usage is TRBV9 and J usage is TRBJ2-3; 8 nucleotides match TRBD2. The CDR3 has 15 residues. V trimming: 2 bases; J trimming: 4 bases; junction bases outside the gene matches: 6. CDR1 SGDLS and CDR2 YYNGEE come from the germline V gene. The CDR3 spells CASSVRGGFSDTQYF. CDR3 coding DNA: TGTGCCAGCAGCGTCCGGGGGGGGTTCTCAGATACGCAGTATTTT.

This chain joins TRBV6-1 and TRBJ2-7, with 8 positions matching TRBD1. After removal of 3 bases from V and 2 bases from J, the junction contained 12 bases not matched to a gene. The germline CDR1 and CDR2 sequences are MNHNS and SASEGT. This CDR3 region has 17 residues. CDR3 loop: CASSDPRGPTITYEQYF. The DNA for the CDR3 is TGTGCCAGCAGTGACCCCAGGGGGCCCACCATTACCTACGAGCAGTACTTC.

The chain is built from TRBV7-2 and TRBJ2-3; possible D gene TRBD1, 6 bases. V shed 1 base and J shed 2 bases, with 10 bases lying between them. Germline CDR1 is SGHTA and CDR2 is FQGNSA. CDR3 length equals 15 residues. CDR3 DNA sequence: TGTGCCAGCAGCTTAGTTGTGGGGGCCACAGATACGCAGTATTTT. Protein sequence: CASSLVVGATDTQYF.